The clone carrying this TCR beta chain was detected ten times or more. Its antigen remains unknown. Sample time point: patch test 1, 2 weeks after DPC sensitization. This sample's treatment: therapeutic diphenylcyclopropenone sensitization with weekly scalp DPC. Donors, patients with alopecia ranging from 18 to 70 years old and judged suitable for DPC, provided samples. This entry comes from a study of human T cells and chemical hapten exposure. General study results and limits: Following DPC sensitization, TCRs present above 1 in 1000 frequency showed no change.

Via MiXCR, TCRdb re-called the RACE reads, giving one row per CDR3 protein. The sample has 150,000 to 200,000 distinct CDR3 sequences, about 14% seen once. The V and J ends lost 7 bases and 1 base respectively, with 9 bases between them. This CDR3 region has 13 residues. This sequence was found in a woman aged 25 to 39 with alopecia areata. Some clones in this sample may be carry-over from other donors' samples. The J gene is TRBJ2-3, the V gene TRBV12-3 or TRBV12-4; the D gene is possibly TRBD2 (5 bases). Here the sequenced sample was whole blood, taken in connection with sensitization to the hapten diphenylcyclopropenone (DPC). CDR3 bases: TGTGCCAGCACGGGGTTGGGCACAGATACGCAGTATTTT. It specifies CASTGLGTDTQYF.